The 27 T cell receptor beta chains below come from one sample, sequenced in a study of T cells in Graves' hyperthyroidism and ophthalmopathy. Authors of the study amplified TCR beta CDR3 regions from RNA transcripts. The HTBI set primed first-round TCR CDR3 RT-PCR. TCRdb reprocessed the multiplex PCR reads via MiXCR and lists one record per CDR3 protein. Of about 500,000 distinct CDR3 sequences detected, more than 15% appear once; the ten largest clones hold 25% to 30%. Sequences were obtained from blood. These receptor sequences come from a woman in her thirties with Graves' ophthalmopathy.

This clonotype was counted at least ten times. In nucleotides, the CDR3 is TGTGCCATCAGTGAGTCTGACGGGACCTACGAGCAGTACTTC. Its translation is CAISESDGTYEQYF. The V gene is TRBV10-3, the J gene TRBJ2-7; TRBD2 is a possible D gene (5 bases). Germline V gene sequence: CDR1 ENHRY, CDR2 SYGVKD. The CDR3 runs to 14 residues. The V and J ends lost 0 bases and 2 bases respectively, with 8 bases between them.

This clonotype was counted a few times. The chain carries TRBV10-3 and TRBJ2-3; TRBD1 matches at 8 bases. V gave up 8 bases and J gave up 3 bases; unmatched junction bases: 7. The CDR3 is 14 amino acids. Germline loops: CDR1 ENHRY, CDR2 SYGVKD. The CDR3 nucleotides read TGTGCCATCGGACAGGGATCCGTAACAGATACGCAGTATTTT. Translated: CAIGQGSVTDTQYF.

This clonotype was seen repeatedly, ten times or more. The chain uses TRBV7-2 and TRBJ2-5, with 7 bases matching TRBD2. V trimming: 5 bases; J trimming: 1 base; junction bases outside the gene matches: 4. The CDR3 is made up of 14 amino acids. Looked up from germline, CDR1 is SGHTA and CDR2 is FQGNSA. CDR3 protein: CASSPGLFQETQYF. In nucleotides, the CDR3 is TGTGCCAGCAGCCCGGGACTATTCCAAGAGACCCAGTACTTC.

This clonotype was detected many times. V is TRBV6-1 and J is TRBJ1-1; tentatively, D is TRBD1 (5 bases). CDR1 is MNHNS and CDR2 is SASEGT in the germline V gene. The CDR3 runs to 13 residues. The V gene lost 7 bases and the J gene lost 1 base, with 10 bases spanning the gap. This CDR3 reads CASMRRGNTEAFF. CDR3 in DNA: TGTGCCAGCATGCGGAGGGGGAACACTGAAGCTTTCTTT.

This clonotype came up a few times. CDR3 sequence reads: CASSPMGQVNYEQYF. The CDR3 DNA follows: TGTGCCAGCAGCCCCATGGGACAGGTAAACTACGAGCAGTACTTC. The rearrangement links TRBV9 to TRBJ2-7; 8 bases are a match to TRBD1. The length of the CDR3 is 15 residues. Germline V gene sequence: CDR1 SGDLS, CDR2 YYNGEE. V lost 4 bases and J lost 3; bases outside the gene matches: 9.

This clonotype has at least ten counts. The rearrangement links TRBV7-2 to TRBJ2-1; no clear D gene. There are 13 residues in the CDR3. The ends were cut back, 3 bases at V and 6 bases at J, with 9 bases in the middle. In germline, CDR1 is SGHTA, CDR2 FQGNSA. The CDR3 DNA reads TGTGCCAGCAGCTTGTTGCTCTTCAATGAGCAGTTCTTC. Translated: CASSLLLFNEQFF.

The rearrangement uses TRBV6-5 and TRBJ1-2, with D possibly TRBD1 on 6 matching bases. Germline values: CDR1 MNHEY, CDR2 SVGAGI. This CDR3 is 14 amino acids long. The ends were cut back, 2 bases at V and 4 bases at J, with 11 bases in the middle. CDR3 sequence reads: CASSYKDRTYGYTF. CDR3 bases: TGTGCCAGCAGTTACAAAGACAGGACCTATGGCTACACCTTC.

This clonotype came up a few times. V is TRBV20-1 and J is TRBJ2-2; 7 bases agree with TRBD1. V shed 3 bases, J shed 5 bases, and the junction held 6 bases outside the gene matches. The CDR3 totals 14 residues. The germline V gene has CDR1 DFQATT and CDR2 SNEGSKA (reference sequence). The CDR3 protein is CSARFRGSTGELFF. The CDR3 nucleotides read TGCAGTGCTAGGTTCAGGGGGTCAACCGGGGAGCTGTTTTTT.

A few counts support this clonotype. This chain connects TRBV12-5 to TRBJ2-1; D unclear. Germline V gene data show CDR1 as LGHNT and CDR2 as FRNRAP. CDR3 length: 15 residues. V lost 3 bases and J 5 bases, leaving 14 bases between the germline ends. Here the CDR3 DNA reads TGTGCTAGTGGTTTAGGGCCCAGTCGGGACAATGAGCAGTTCTTC. Translating it yields CASGLGPSRDNEQFF. Full variable domain (outside the CDR3, taken from reference TRBV12-5 and TRBJ2-1): DARVTQTPRHKVTEMGQEVTMRCQPILGHNTVFWYRQTMMQGLELLAYFRNRAPLDDSGMPKDRFSAEMPDATLATLKIQPSEPRDSAVYFCASGLGPSRDNEQFFGPGTRLTVL.

This clonotype has at least ten counts. The genes are TRBV11-2 and TRBJ2-3, with D unclear. This CDR3 has 14 residues. CDR1 is SGHAT and CDR2 is FQNNGV in the germline V gene. V lost 0 bases to trimming and J lost 5 bases, with 9 bases between them. The CDR3 coding sequence is TGTGCCAGCAGCTTAGATGAAGGCCGAGATACGCAGTATTTT. This codes for CASSLDEGRDTQYF.

The chain recombines TRBV6-5 with TRBJ2-7; D uncertain. CDR1 MNHEY and CDR2 SVGAGI come from the germline V gene. V lost 1 base and J lost 1, with 11 bases in between. The CDR3 has 15 residues. This chain's CDR3 is CASSYYPQLSYEQYF. DNA for the CDR3: TGTGCCAGCAGTTACTACCCACAACTGTCCTACGAGCAGTACTTC.

This clonotype was picked up many times. This chain joins TRBV20-1 and TRBJ2-7; D could derive from TRBD1 or TRBD2 (5 bases each). This CDR3 is 12 amino acids long. Germline V CDR1 and CDR2: DFQATT, SNEGSKA (reference sequence). The CDR3 sequence: CRTGTTMGEQYF. CDR3 DNA: TGCAGAACCGGGACCACCATGGGCGAGCAGTACTTC.

The chain has TRBV19 and TRBJ2-1; D uncertain. V was clipped by 1 base and J by 7 bases, with 11 bases between them. The germline V gene has CDR1 LNHDA and CDR2 SQIVND (reference sequence). There are 14 residues in the CDR3. The CDR3 nucleotides are TGTGCCAGTAGTATAGTTATCCTGTCGAATGAGCAGTTCTTC. Its translation: CASSIVILSNEQFF.

This clonotype was seen only a few times. The CDR3 region has the DNA TGCGCCAGCAGCCGCAGCAGGACAGCCTCTGGAGATACGCAGTATTTT. Amino acids: CASSRSRTASGDTQYF. The chain uses TRBV5-1 and TRBJ2-3; the D gene is possibly TRBD1 (6 bases). The CDR3 covers 16 residues. V was trimmed by 4 bases and J by 5 bases, leaving 20 bases between them. The germline gives CDR1 SGHRS, CDR2 YFSETQ.

The table lists this clonotype with many counts. The J gene is TRBJ2-3, the V gene TRBV27; no definite D call. In germline, CDR1 is MNHEY, CDR2 SMNVEV (reference sequence). Trimming pared 4 bases from V and 2 bases from J, leaving 13 bases between. CDR3 length: 15 amino acids. This CDR3 reads CASSWSNSATDTQYF. The CDR3 DNA reads as TGTGCCAGCAGTTGGTCGAACTCAGCCACAGATACGCAGTATTTT.

The sample holds many counts of this clonotype. The CDR3 region has the DNA TGTGCCAGCACTGGACAGGGTCCGCTCTACGAGCAGTACTTC. Its protein product is CASTGQGPLYEQYF. The chain links TRBV12-3 or TRBV12-4 to TRBJ2-7; 8 nucleotides align to TRBD1. The CDR3 totals 14 residues. Germline trimming cut 7 bases from V and 3 bases from J; bases unmatched to any gene: 8.

This clonotype was seen more than once but under ten times. This chain links TRBV3-1 with TRBJ2-1; 7 bases are a match to TRBD2. Germline V gives CDR1 LGHDT, CDR2 YNNKEL (reference sequence). This CDR3 spans 15 amino acids. V dropped 1 base and J dropped 8; count of bases not matched to a gene: 8. The CDR3 DNA is TGTGCCAGCAGCCAAGGACTAGCAGGTCACGATGAGCAGTTCTTC. It encodes CASSQGLAGHDEQFF.

This sequence joins TRBV6-1 and TRBJ2-7; possible D gene TRBD1, 5 bases. V gave up 1 base and J gave up 4 bases, with 14 bases separating them. CDR1 and CDR2 (germline): MNHNS, SASEGT. This CDR3 region has 15 residues. CDR3 sequence (DNA): TGTGCCAGCAGTGAAGAGATGGGCAGGGTGTACGAGCAGTACTTC. Its translation: CASSEEMGRVYEQYF.

On this clonotype itself: A read error may explain this, as a much larger clone is one base away. This rearrangement joins TRBV7-8 to TRBJ2-5, with TRBD2 matching over 9 bases. Germline V gene sequence: CDR1 SGHVS, CDR2 FQNEAQ. The CDR3 sequence is 15 residues long. V was clipped by 5 bases and J by 7 bases; unmatched bases: 11. CDR3 DNA sequence: TGTGCCAGCAGCCCGCCTAGGCGGGAGGGAGTGACCCAGTACTTC. This translates into CASSPPRREGVTQYF.

The chain combines TRBV20-1 with TRBJ1-6; 7 nucleotides line up with TRBD1. Germline trimming cut 0 bases from V and 7 bases from J; bases unmatched to any gene: 12. The CDR3 sequence is 17 residues long. CDR1 and CDR2 (germline): DFQATT, SNEGSKA (reference sequence). CDR3 amino acids: CSARDPRTGEGNSPLHF. The CDR3 DNA reads TGCAGTGCTAGAGATCCCCGAACAGGGGAGGGCAATTCACCCCTCCACTTT.

Ten or more counts support this clonotype. The CDR3 loop is CSVVRLLGTDDGYTF. The CDR3 coding sequence is TGCAGCGTTGTACGCTTATTAGGGACAGACGATGGCTACACCTTC. The V call is TRBV29-1, the J call TRBJ1-2; 7 bases line up with TRBD1. This CDR3 has 15 amino acids. Germline V lookup: CDR1 SQVTM, CDR2 ANQGSEA. V dropped 4 bases and J dropped 6; count of bases not matched to a gene: 14.

This clonotype was counted many times. The rearrangement links TRBV27 to TRBJ2-1, with TRBD2 matching 10 bases. The CDR3 is 16 amino acids. V was pared by 3 bases and J by 4 bases, with 6 bases of the junction left unmatched. The germline V gene encodes CDR1 MNHEY and CDR2 SMNVEV (reference sequence). Here the CDR3 reads CASSFTRTSGYNEQFF. The CDR3 nucleotides read TGTGCCAGCAGTTTTACCAGGACTAGCGGATACAATGAGCAGTTCTTC.

This clonotype was detected many times. The V and J genes are TRBV20-1 and TRBJ2-7, with TRBD2 matching 12 bases. This CDR3 is 18 amino acids long. V gave up 1 base and J gave up 7 bases; unmatched junction bases: 17. Germline CDR1 is DFQATT and CDR2 is SNEGSKA (reference sequence). The CDR3 sequence is CSARATSGSGGIAREQYF. The CDR3 nucleotides are TGCAGTGCTAGAGCGACTAGCGGGAGTGGGGGGATTGCGCGGGAGCAGTACTTC.

This chain links TRBV5-5 with TRBJ1-6, with 7 bases that match TRBD1. J lost 9 bases, V lost 4 bases, and 10 bases had no gene match. Germline V gene data show CDR1 as SGHKS and CDR2 as YYEKEE (reference sequence). The CDR3 has 15 amino acids. DNA of the CDR3: TGTGCCAGCAGCCCTCGACAGGGAGAGGCTTCACCCCTCCACTTT. Protein: CASSPRQGEASPLHF.

This clonotype was detected ten times or more. The chain has TRBV7-6 and TRBJ2-3; 12 nucleotides agree with TRBD2. This CDR3 contains 15 residues. The germline gives CDR1 SGHVS, CDR2 FNYEAQ. V lost 3 bases to trimming and J lost 4 bases; unmatched junction nucleotides: 2. The CDR3 DNA is TGTGCCAGCAGCTTGACTAGCGGGAGTCCAGATACGCAGTATTTT. Encoded protein: CASSLTSGSPDTQYF.

At least ten counts were recorded for this clonotype. The junction does not match germline at one end; this may be a read error. CDR3 coding DNA: TGTGCCAGCAGCTTACTAGCGGGGGTCGAGCAGTACTTC. It specifies CASSLLAGVEQYF. The chain carries TRBV5-1 and TRBJ2-7, with 11 bases fitting TRBD2. The CDR3 spans 13 residues. CDR1 and CDR2 (germline): SGHRS, YFSETQ.

A few counts support this clonotype. The chain couples TRBV12-3 or TRBV12-4 to TRBJ2-7; TRBD2 agrees at 14 bases. The CDR3 consists of 18 residues. V gave up 4 bases and J gave up 2 bases; unmatched junction bases: 10. The CDR3 bases are TGTGCCAGCAGTTCACCCGGGACTAGCGGGAGAAGGCCCTACGAGCAGTACTTC. Translating it yields CASSSPGTSGRRPYEQYF.